This TCR beta chain was recorded in a study of beta chain features in type 1 diabetes. General study results and limits: TCRB CDR3s were moderately but significantly shorter in Type 1 diabetes patients in all four CD4+ subsets. There was a possibility that cDNA sequencing over-represented cells with high TCR expression. The study notes PCR might favor shorter templates equally in patients and controls.

The CDR3 length is 16 residues. Germline V gene sequence: CDR1 SGHTA, CDR2 FQGNSA. V lost 4 bases and J lost 0; bases outside the gene matches: 7. Reverse transcription of all isolated RNA meant that expressed TCRB transcripts were sequenced. Using immunoSEQ multiplex PCR, the repertoire was profiled, and TCRdb retains in-frame clones only, with some absent. This table holds more than 300,000 clones, around a tenth found once. Turning to this clone: The antigen remains undetermined.

The chain employs TRBV7-2 and TRBJ1-1; 8 bases fit TRBD1. The sample was central memory CD4+ T cells from blood. This TCR was sampled from a man aged 25 to 40 with type 1 diabetes. Here the CDR3 reads CASSSYQGAVNTEAFF. The CDR3 DNA is TGTGCCAGCAGCTCCTACCAGGGGGCTGTGAACACTGAAGCTTTCTTT.